This T cell receptor beta chain was identified during a study of PD-1 blockade in mismatch repair-deficient tumors. Study background: Enrolled about 2012-2016, patients had progressing, pretreated mismatch repair-deficient cancers of approximately 13 types.

The TCR-sequenced patients were three responders to pembrolizumab. With regard to this clone: Its antigen is as yet unknown.

Assay: immunoSEQ multiplex PCR; the TCRdb copy retains only in-frame clones and omits some. Among 55,000 to 85,000 clones listed, roughly 80% were seen once. The CDR3 contains 13 residues. V lost 6 bases and J lost 5, with 11 bases in between. Germline CDR1 reads MNHEY; CDR2 reads SVGAGI. General study findings and limits: Rapid post-treatment expansion, then contraction, generally preceding radiologic response, marked tumor-resident clones.

Sequenced material: peripheral blood, taken 2 weeks after starting pembrolizumab. The V and J genes are TRBV6-5 and TRBJ2-1; D remains ambiguous. The receptor was isolated from an adult with mismatch repair-deficient cancer. The CDR3 region is CASRDTLNNEQFF. The CDR3 nucleotides read TGTGCCAGCAGGGATACGCTTAACAATGAGCAGTTCTTC.